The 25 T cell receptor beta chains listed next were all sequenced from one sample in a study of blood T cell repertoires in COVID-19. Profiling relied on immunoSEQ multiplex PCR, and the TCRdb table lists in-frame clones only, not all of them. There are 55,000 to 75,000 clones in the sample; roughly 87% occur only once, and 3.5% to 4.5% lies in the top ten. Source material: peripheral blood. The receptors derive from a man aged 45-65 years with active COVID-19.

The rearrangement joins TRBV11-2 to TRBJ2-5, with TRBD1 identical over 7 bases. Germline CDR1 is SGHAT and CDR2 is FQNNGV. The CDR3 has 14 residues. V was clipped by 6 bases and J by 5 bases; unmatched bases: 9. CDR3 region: CASRRQGKGETQYF. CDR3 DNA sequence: TGTGCCAGCAGAAGACAGGGCAAGGGGGAGACCCAGTACTTC.

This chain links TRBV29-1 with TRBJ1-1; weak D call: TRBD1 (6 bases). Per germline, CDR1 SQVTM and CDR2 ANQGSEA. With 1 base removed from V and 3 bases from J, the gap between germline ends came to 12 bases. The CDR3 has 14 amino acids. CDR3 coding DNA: TGCAGCGTTGAAGTTGCGGGGGCGGACACTGAAGCTTTCTTT. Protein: CSVEVAGADTEAFF. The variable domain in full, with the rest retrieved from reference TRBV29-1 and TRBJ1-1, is SAVISQKPSRDICQRGTSLTIQCQVDSQVTMMFWYRQQPGQSLTLIATANQGSEATYESGFVIDKFPISRPNLTFSTLTVSNMSPEDSSIYLCSVEVAGADTEAFFGQGTRLTVV.

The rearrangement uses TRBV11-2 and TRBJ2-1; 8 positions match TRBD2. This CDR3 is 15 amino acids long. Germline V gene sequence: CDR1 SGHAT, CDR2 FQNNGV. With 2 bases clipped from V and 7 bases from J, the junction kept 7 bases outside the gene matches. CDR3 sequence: CASSLSAGGKNEQFF. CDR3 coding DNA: TGTGCCAGCAGCTTATCTGCGGGGGGAAAGAATGAGCAGTTCTTC.

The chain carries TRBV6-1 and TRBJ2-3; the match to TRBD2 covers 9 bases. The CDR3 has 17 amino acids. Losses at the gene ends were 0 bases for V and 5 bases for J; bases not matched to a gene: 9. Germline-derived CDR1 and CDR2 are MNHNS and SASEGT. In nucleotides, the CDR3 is TGTGCCAGCAGTGAAGCGGAGCGGGGGGCCCCCCGAGATACGCAGTATTTT. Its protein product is CASSEAERGAPRDTQYF.

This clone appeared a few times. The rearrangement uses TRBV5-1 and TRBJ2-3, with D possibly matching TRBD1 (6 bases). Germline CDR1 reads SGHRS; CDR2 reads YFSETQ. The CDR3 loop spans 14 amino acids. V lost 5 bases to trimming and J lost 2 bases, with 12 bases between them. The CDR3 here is CASRNEGVTDTQYF. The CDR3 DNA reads TGCGCCAGCAGGAACGAGGGGGTCACAGATACGCAGTATTTT.

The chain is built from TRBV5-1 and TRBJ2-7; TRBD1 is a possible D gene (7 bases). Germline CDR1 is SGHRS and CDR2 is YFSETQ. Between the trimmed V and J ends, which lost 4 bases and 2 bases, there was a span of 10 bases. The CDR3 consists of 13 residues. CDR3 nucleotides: TGCGCCAGCAGCCGGGGGACAGCCTACGAGCAGTACTTC. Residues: CASSRGTAYEQYF.

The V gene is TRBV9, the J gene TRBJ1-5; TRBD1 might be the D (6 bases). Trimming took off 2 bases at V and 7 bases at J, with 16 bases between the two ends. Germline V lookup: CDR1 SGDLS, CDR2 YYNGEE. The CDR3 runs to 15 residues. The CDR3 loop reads CASSVGTTGNQPQHF. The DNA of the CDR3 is TGTGCCAGCAGCGTGGGAACCACAGGGAACCAGCCCCAGCATTTT.

The DNA of the CDR3 is TGTGCCAGTAGGGGGACTAGCGGGGGTACAGATACGCAGTATTTT. Translating it yields CASRGTSGGTDTQYF. This chain connects TRBV19 to TRBJ2-3, with 14 bases fitting TRBD2. Germline trimming cut 6 bases from V and 3 bases from J; bases unmatched to any gene: 2. CDR1 is LNHDA and CDR2 is SQIVND in the germline V gene (reference sequence). The CDR3 loop spans 15 amino acids.

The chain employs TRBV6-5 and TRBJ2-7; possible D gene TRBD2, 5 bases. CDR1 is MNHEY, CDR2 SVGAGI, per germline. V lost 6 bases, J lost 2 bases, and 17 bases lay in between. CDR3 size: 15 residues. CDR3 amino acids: CASSIDGIGTYEQYF. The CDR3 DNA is TGTGCCAGCAGCATCGACGGGATTGGAACCTACGAGCAGTACTTC.

CDR3 loop: CASSSKGQRGEKLFF. The CDR3 nucleotides read TGTGCCAGCAGCTCCAAGGGACAAAGGGGTGAAAAACTGTTTTTT. The chain has TRBV5-6 and TRBJ1-4; a possible D gene is TRBD1 (6 bases). This CDR3 is built from 15 residues. V lost 3 bases and J 7 bases, leaving 16 bases between the germline ends. Germline V gene data show CDR1 as SGHDT and CDR2 as YYEEEE.

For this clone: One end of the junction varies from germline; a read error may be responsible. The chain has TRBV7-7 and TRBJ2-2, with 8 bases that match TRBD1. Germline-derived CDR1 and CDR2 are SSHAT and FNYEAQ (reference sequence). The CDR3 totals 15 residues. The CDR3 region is CASTRQGTNTGELFF. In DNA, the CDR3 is TGTGCTAGCACGCGACAGGGGACGAACACCGGGGAGCTGTTTTTT.

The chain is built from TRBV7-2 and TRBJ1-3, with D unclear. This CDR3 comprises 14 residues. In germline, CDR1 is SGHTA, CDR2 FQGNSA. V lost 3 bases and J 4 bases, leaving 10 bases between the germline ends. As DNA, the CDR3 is TGTGCCAGCAGCTTGGCCACGCCCGGAAACACCATATATTTT. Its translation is CASSLATPGNTIYF.

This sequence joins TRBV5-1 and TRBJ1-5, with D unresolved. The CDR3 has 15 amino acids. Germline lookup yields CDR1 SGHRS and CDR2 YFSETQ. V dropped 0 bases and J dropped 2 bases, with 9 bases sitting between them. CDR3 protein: CASSLESGRNQPQHF. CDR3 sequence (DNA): TGCGCCAGCAGCTTGGAGTCAGGCCGCAATCAGCCCCAGCATTTT.

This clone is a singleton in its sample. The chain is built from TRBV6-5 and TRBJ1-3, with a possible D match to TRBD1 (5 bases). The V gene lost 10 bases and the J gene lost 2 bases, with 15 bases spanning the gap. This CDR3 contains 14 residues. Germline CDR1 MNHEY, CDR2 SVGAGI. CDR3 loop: CATERAGPGNTIYF. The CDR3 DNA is TGTGCCACGGAGCGGGCAGGGCCTGGAAACACCATATATTTT.

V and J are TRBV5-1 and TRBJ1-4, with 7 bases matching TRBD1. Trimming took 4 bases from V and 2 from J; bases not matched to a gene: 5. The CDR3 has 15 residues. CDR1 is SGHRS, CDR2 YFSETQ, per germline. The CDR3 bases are TGCGCCAGCAGCCGACAGGGTGTGACTAATGAAAAACTGTTTTTT. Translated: CASSRQGVTNEKLFF.

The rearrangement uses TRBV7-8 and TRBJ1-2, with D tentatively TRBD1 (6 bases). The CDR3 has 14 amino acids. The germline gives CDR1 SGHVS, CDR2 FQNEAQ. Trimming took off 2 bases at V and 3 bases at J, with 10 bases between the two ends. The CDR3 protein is CASSLSGAHYGYTF. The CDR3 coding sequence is TGTGCCAGCAGCTTATCAGGGGCACACTATGGCTACACCTTC.

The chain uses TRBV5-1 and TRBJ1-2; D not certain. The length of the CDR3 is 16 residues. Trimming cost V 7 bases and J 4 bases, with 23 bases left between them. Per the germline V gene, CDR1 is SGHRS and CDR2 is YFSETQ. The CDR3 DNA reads TGCGCCAGCGCCCCCCAAGCGAGCGACCCCTTCTATGGCTACACCTTC. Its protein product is CASAPQASDPFYGYTF.

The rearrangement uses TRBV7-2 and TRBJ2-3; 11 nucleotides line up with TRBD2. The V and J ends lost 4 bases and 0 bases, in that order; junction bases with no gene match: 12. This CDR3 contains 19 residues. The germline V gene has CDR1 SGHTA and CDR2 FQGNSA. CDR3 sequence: CASSSSLAGGYSSTDTQYF. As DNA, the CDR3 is TGTGCCAGCAGCTCCAGCCTAGCGGGGGGATACTCTAGCACAGATACGCAGTATTTT.

CDR3 nucleotide sequence: TGCGCCAGCAGCTTCCTGTGGGGGGGTAGCGAGACCCAGTACTTC. Translated, it gives CASSFLWGGSETQYF. This chain links TRBV4-1 with TRBJ2-5; 7 nucleotides match TRBD2. Trimming cost V 5 bases and J 5 bases; bases outside gene matches: 11. The CDR3 sequence is 15 residues long. In germline, CDR1 is MGHRA, CDR2 YSYEKL.

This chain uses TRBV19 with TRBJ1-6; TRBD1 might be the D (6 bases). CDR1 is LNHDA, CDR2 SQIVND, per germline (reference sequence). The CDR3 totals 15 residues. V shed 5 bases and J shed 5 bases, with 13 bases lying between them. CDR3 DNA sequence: TGTGCCAGTAGTGCTCAGGGGCCGAATAATTCACCCCTCCACTTT. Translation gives CASSAQGPNNSPLHF. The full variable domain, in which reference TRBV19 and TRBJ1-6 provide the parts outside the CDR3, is DGGITQSPKYLFRKEGQNVTLSCEQNLNHDAMYWYRQDPGQGLRLIYYSQIVNDFQKGDIAEGYSVSREKKESFPLTVTSAQKNPTAFYLCASSAQGPNNSPLHFGNGTRLTVT.

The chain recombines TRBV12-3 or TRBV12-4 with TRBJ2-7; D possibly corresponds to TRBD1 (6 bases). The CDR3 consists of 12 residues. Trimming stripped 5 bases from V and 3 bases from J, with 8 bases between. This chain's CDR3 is CASSRGNYEQYF. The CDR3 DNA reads TGTGCCAGCAGTAGGGGGAACTACGAGCAGTACTTC.

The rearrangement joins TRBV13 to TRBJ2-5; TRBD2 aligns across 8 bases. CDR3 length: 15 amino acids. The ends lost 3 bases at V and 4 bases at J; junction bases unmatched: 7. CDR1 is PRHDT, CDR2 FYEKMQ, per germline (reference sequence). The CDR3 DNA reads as TGTGCCAGCAGCTTCGGTAGCGGGAAACTAGAGACCCAGTACTTC. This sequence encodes CASSFGSGKLETQYF.

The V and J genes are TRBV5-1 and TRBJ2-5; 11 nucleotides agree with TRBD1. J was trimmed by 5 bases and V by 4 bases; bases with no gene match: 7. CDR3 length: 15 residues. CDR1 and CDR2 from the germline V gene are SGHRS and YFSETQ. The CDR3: CASSEGQGVTETQYF. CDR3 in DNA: TGCGCCAGCAGCGAGGGACAGGGGGTTACTGAGACCCAGTACTTC.

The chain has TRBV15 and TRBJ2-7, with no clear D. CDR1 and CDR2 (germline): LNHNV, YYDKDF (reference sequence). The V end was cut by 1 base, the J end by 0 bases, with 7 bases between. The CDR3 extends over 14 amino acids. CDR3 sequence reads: CATSRAMSSYEQYF. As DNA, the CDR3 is TGTGCCACCAGCAGAGCAATGAGCTCCTACGAGCAGTACTTC. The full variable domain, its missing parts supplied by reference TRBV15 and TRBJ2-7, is DAMVIQNPRYQVTQFGKPVTLSCSQTLNHNVMYWYQQKSSQAPKLLFHYYDKDFNNEADTPDNFQSRRPNTSFCFLDIRSPGLGDTAMYLCATSRAMSSYEQYFGPGTRLTVT.

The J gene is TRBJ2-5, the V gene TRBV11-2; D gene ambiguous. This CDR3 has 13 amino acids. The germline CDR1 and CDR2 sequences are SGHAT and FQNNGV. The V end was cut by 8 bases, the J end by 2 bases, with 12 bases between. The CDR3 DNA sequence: TGTGCCAGCCGGTCGGTAATACAAGAGACCCAGTACTTC. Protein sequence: CASRSVIQETQYF.